Listed below are T cell receptor beta chains from one sample, sequenced in a study of breast tumors, draining lymph nodes, adjacent tissues. TCRdb re-analysed the multiplex PCR reads in MiXCR, keeping a single row per CDR3 protein. The profile shows approximately 280,000 distinct CDR3 sequences, more than 30% of them singletons. The specimen was axillary lymph node tissue. All receptors come from a female donor with breast cancer. Some clones in this sample may be carry-over from other donors' samples. The CDR3 runs from the conserved cysteine through the conserved F or W. D genes are given only for firm matches. Not every row has a clone size; where given, it reads once, few, many or a size class.

TRBJ1-2 many TRBV2 NA TGTGCCAGCGAACACCCGGGCCTCGAAAGCTACACCTTC CASEHPGLESYTF
TRBJ2-3 many TRBV20-1 TRBD2 TGCAGTGCTAAAGGAGTAGCGGGAGACCGTATAAGCACAGATACGCAGTATTTT CSAKGVAGDRISTDTQYF
TRBJ1-3 NA TRBV9 NA NA CASSVGTGTNTIYF
TRBJ2-7 many TRBV20-1 TRBD2 TGCAGTGCTAGCCCCGGGCTAGCGGGAAACGAGCAGTACTTC CSASPGLAGNEQYF
TRBJ2-3 many TRBV5-8 NA TGTGCCAGCAGCGTAACACTTAGCACAGATACGCAGTATTTT CASSVTLSTDTQYF
TRBJ2-1 many TRBV5-1 TRBD2 TGCGCCAGCAGCTTGGGGACTAGCGGGAGTAAGTCCTACAATGAGCAGTTCTTC CASSLGTSGSKSYNEQFF
TRBJ1-6 NA TRBV7-2 TRBD1 TGTGCCAGCAGCGTCCGGGACAGGGGTTCACCCCTCCACTTT CASSVRDRGSPLHF
TRBJ2-1 once TRBV11-1 NA TGTGCCAGCAGCCCTCCCCCCGGGACGGACCCCTGGAGGTCCAATGAGCAGTTCTTC CASSPPPGTDPWRSNEQFF
TRBJ2-1 NA TRBV18 NA TGTGCCAGCTCACCAAAAGCATCCGGTGAGCAGTTCTTC CASSPKASGEQFF
TRBJ2-7 many TRBV29-1 TRBD1 TGCAGCGTCTCTACCACAGGGGGCGTTGGACTTTCCTCCTACGAGCAGTACTTC CSVSTTGGVGLSSYEQYF
TRBJ2-1 many TRBV4-1 TRBD2 TGCGCCAGCAGCCCTAGCGGGATTCAGAATGAGCAGTTCTTC CASSPSGIQNEQFF
TRBJ1-2 many TRBV9 TRBD1 TGTGCCAGCAGCGGCAGATGGGGACAGGAAAATAACTATGGCTACACCTTC CASSGRWGQENNYGYTF
TRBJ2-7 many TRBV7-8 TRBD2 TGTGCCAGCAGCTCAGGACTAGCGATGGGGGAGCAGTACTTC CASSSGLAMGEQYF
TRBJ2-1 many TRBV11-3 TRBD2 TGTGCCAGCAGCTTACGACTAGCCACCTACAATGAGCAGTTCTTC CASSLRLATYNEQFF
TRBJ1-3 many TRBV2 NA TGTGCCAGCAGTCCCGACAGACCGACGGCGAACACCATATATTTT CASSPDRPTANTIYF
TRBJ2-5 many TRBV2 NA TGTGCCAGCAGTGGGACTGGGGGAGGCTTC CASSGTGGGF
TRBJ1-2 NA TRBV28 NA TGTGCCAGCAGTTGGGAGCTCCTATATGGCTACACCTTC CASSWELLYGYTF
TRBJ2-1 many TRBV5-1 TRBD2 TGCGCCAGCAGCTTAGGCCTAGCGGGAGAAAGGGATGAGCAGTTCTTC CASSLGLAGERDEQFF
TRBJ2-1 many TRBV6-5 NA TGTGCCAGCAGTTACGCGAGGTCTGGTGAGCAGTTCTTC CASSYARSGEQFF
TRBJ2-5 many TRBV25-1 TRBD2 TGTGCCAGCAGTGAATGGGGTAGCGGGAGAGAGACCCAGTACTTC CASSEWGSGRETQYF
TRBJ2-2 many TRBV19 TRBD1 TGTGCCAGTACTGACAGGGCCGGGGAGCTGTTTTTT CASTDRAGELFF
TRBJ2-3 many TRBV20-1 NA TGCAGTGCAAGGGACGACACAGATACGCAGTATTTT CSARDDTDTQYF
TRBJ1-2 many TRBV12-3/TRBV12-4 TRBD1 TGTGCCAGCAGTCCCGGGACAGGGCTGGGCTACACCTTC CASSPGTGLGYTF
TRBJ2-7 many TRBV15 TRBD2 TGTGCCACCAGCAGAGATCTGGGTAGCGGGAGATCCTACGAGCAGTACTTC CATSRDLGSGRSYEQYF
TRBJ1-6 many TRBV12-3/TRBV12-4 TRBD1 TGTGCCAGCAGTAACCGGGACAGGGCCCTAAATTCACCCCTCCACTTT CASSNRDRALNSPLHF
TRBJ2-2 many TRBV5-6 NA TGTGCCAGCAGACGGACCTTTACCGGGGAGCTGTTTTTT CASRRTFTGELFF
TRBJ1-5 many TRBV4-2 TRBD1 TGTGCCAGCAGACCTAGACAGGGGGATCAGCCCCAGCATTTT CASRPRQGDQPQHF
TRBJ2-5 many TRBV5-1 NA TGCGCCAGCAGCTTGGGGGACCCCGGAGAGACCCAGTACTTC CASSLGDPGETQYF
TRBJ2-3 few TRBV6-1 NA TGTGCCAGCAGCTCGAGGGTGGCCACAGATACGCAGTATTTT CASSSRVATDTQYF
TRBJ2-2 many TRBV10-2 NA TGCGCCAGCAGTGAGTTACTAGCTGTCGGGGAGCTGTTTTTT CASSELLAVGELFF
TRBJ2-3 many TRBV11-2 NA TGTGCCAGCAGCTTTTCCAGGGGCACAGATACGCAGTATTTT CASSFSRGTDTQYF
TRBJ2-3 NA TRBV30 TRBD2 TGTGCCTGGAGGAGGCTAGCGGGAGTCCCAGATACGCAGTATTTT CAWRRLAGVPDTQYF
TRBJ1-2 few TRBV27 NA TGTGCCAGCAGTTTTTTGCGTGATTGGGCAGGGGATGGGTATGGCTACACCTTC CASSFLRDWAGDGYGYTF
TRBJ2-1 NA TRBV12-3/TRBV12-4 TRBD2 TGTGCCAGCAGTTTAAGAGCGGGAGTAAATTACAATGAGCAGTTCTTC CASSLRAGVNYNEQFF
TRBJ2-3 many TRBV2 NA TGTGCCAGCAGTGCCCAGCGGCCCACAGATACGCAGTATTTT CASSAQRPTDTQYF
TRBJ2-5 NA TRBV7-8 TRBD1 TGTGCCAGCAGCTTAATCCAGGGGACAGCCCTCGAGACCCAGTACTTC CASSLIQGTALETQYF
TRBJ2-5 NA TRBV6-1 NA TGTGCCAGCAGTGGCCAAGGGACCCAGTACTTC CASSGQGTQYF
TRBJ2-3 NA TRBV24-1 NA TGTGCCACCACTAGGGGGGGGGATACGCAGTATTTT CATTRGGDTQYF
TRBJ2-6 many TRBV9 NA TGTGCCAGCAGCGCAAATTGGGGCTCTGGGGCCAACGTCCTGACTTTC CASSANWGSGANVLTF
TRBJ1-4 many TRBV19 NA TGTGCCAGTAGTATCGGAACTAATGAAAAACTGTTTTTT CASSIGTNEKLFF
TRBJ2-1 many TRBV11-2 NA TGTGCCAGCAGCCCTTTTCGAGGAAAATACAATGAGCAGTTCTTC CASSPFRGKYNEQFF
TRBJ1-5 NA TRBV28 TRBD1 TGTGCCAGCAGACAACACAGGGGCGGCAATCAGCCCCAGCATTTT CASRQHRGGNQPQHF
TRBJ1-2 many TRBV19 TRBD1 TGTGCCAGTAGTATTGTCGGGACAGATGGCTACACCTTC CASSIVGTDGYTF
TRBJ2-7 many TRBV11-2 NA TGTGCCAGCAGCTCCTACGCCCAGGGACACTACGAGCAGTACTTC CASSSYAQGHYEQYF
TRBJ1-2 NA TRBV20-1 NA TGCAGTGCCCCAGGGGCGCCTTACTATGGCTACACCTTC CSAPGAPYYGYTF